Each of the 25 T cell receptor beta chains below was sequenced from the same sample in a study of blood T cell repertoires in COVID-19. Sequencing was performed with immunoSEQ multiplex PCR; in TCRdb, only in-frame clones are kept and a portion is missing. This table holds about 370,000 clones, about 89% found once. Sequencing was performed on peripheral blood. The receptors come from a woman under 40 with COVID-19, enrolled during active disease.

The rearrangement uses TRBV3-1 (or the pseudogene TRBV3-2) and TRBJ1-3; D is possibly TRBD1 (5 bases). The CDR3 has 15 amino acids. V lost 5 bases and J 4 bases, leaving 15 bases between the germline ends. Germline V gene lookup returns CDR1 LGHDT and CDR2 YNNKEL (reference sequence). This CDR3 reads CASSSQAGRGNTIYF. In DNA form, the CDR3 reads TGTGCCAGCAGCTCACAGGCAGGGCGAGGAAACACCATATATTTT.

This clone occurred once. This chain uses TRBV5-1 with TRBJ2-5; D is perhaps TRBD1 (6 bases). Germline CDR1 SGHRS, CDR2 YFSETQ. The CDR3 runs to 14 residues. Trimming removed 4 bases from V and 5 bases from J, with 15 bases in between. The CDR3 loop is CASSPRTAGETQYF. DNA of the CDR3: TGCGCCAGCAGCCCTAGGACAGCCGGGGAGACCCAGTACTTC.

The J gene is TRBJ2-7, the V gene TRBV20-1, with D possibly being TRBD2 (5 bases). Germline V gene data show CDR1 as DFQATT and CDR2 as SNEGSKA (reference sequence). The CDR3 loop spans 11 amino acids. V was shortened by 4 bases and J by 4 bases, with 8 bases between the two germline ends. The CDR3 DNA reads as TGCAGTGCTATAACGGGATACGAGCAGTACTTC. It specifies CSAITGYEQYF.

This chain uses TRBV28 with TRBJ2-7; no clear D. Looked up from germline, CDR1 is MDHEN and CDR2 is SYDVKM. This CDR3 region has 14 residues. The ends were cut back, 2 bases at V and 3 bases at J, with 11 bases in the middle. CDR3 sequence (DNA): TGTGCCAGCAGTTTAGGTTTAGATCACTACGAGCAGTACTTC. It encodes CASSLGLDHYEQYF.

A note on this clone: Additional DNA sequences in this sample encode the identical CDR3. The chain employs TRBV18 and TRBJ2-7; weak D call: TRBD2 (5 bases). The CDR3 totals 14 residues. Germline CDR1 and CDR2: KGHSH and LQKENI. V was cut by 3 bases and J by 1 base, with 10 bases left in between. As DNA, the CDR3 is TGTGCCAGCTCACCTCCAGCGGATTCCTACGAGCAGTACTTC. It codes for CASSPPADSYEQYF.

The chain recombines TRBV30 with TRBJ2-7; 13 nucleotides line up with TRBD2. There are 13 residues in the CDR3. Germline V CDR1 and CDR2: GTSNPN, SVGIG (reference sequence). V dropped 7 bases and J dropped 5; count of bases not matched to a gene: 5. CDR3 sequence (DNA): TGTGCCTTGGAAGGGACTAGCGGGGACGAGCAGTACTTC. Protein product: CALEGTSGDEQYF.

The chain uses TRBV6-7 and TRBJ2-7; the match to TRBD2 covers 8 bases. TRBV6-7 qualifies as an ORF whose function is uncertain. The CDR3 totals 15 residues. The trim removed 6 bases at V and 5 bases at J, leaving 12 bases unmatched. The CDR3 spells CASSPPSGSQHEQYF. The CDR3 DNA reads TGTGCCAGCAGCCCACCGAGCGGGAGTCAACACGAGCAGTACTTC.

The chain has TRBV29-1 and TRBJ1-1; D not resolved. Trimming stripped 1 base from V and 5 bases from J, with 8 bases between. The CDR3 has 12 residues. From germline, CDR1 is SQVTM and CDR2 ANQGSEA. Here the CDR3 DNA reads TGCAGCGTTGAAGGGAGAGGGACTGAAGCTTTCTTT. It translates to CSVEGRGTEAFF.

The CDR3 loop reads CAWRLAGDGFEQFF. The CDR3 nucleotides are TGTGCCTGGAGGCTAGCGGGAGATGGGTTTGAGCAGTTCTTC. The chain links TRBV30 to TRBJ2-1; 10 bases line up with TRBD2. The CDR3 totals 14 residues. V trimming: 3 bases; J trimming: 9 bases; junction bases outside the gene matches: 8. Germline lookup yields CDR1 GTSNPN and CDR2 SVGIG (reference sequence). The full variable domain, its missing parts supplied by reference TRBV30 and TRBJ2-1, is SQTIHQWPATLVQPVGSPLSLECTVEGTSNPNLYWYRQAAGRGLQLLFYSVGIGQISSEVPQNLSASRPQDRQFILSSKKLLLSDSGFYLCAWRLAGDGFEQFFGPGTRLTVL.

This clone was seen once. The CDR3 loop is CASSVSGLNTEAFF. CDR3 DNA sequence: TGCGCCAGCAGTGTAAGCGGCTTGAACACTGAAGCTTTCTTT. V gene TRBV10-1 combines with J gene TRBJ1-1; D gene unclear. This CDR3 is 14 amino acids long. Germline V lookup: CDR1 WNHNN, CDR2 SYGVQD (reference sequence). Trimming shortened V by 4 bases and J by 0 bases, and 9 bases separated the two germline ends.

This rearrangement joins TRBV14 to TRBJ1-3; D gene ambiguous. The CDR3 contains 14 residues. Germline CDR1 SGHDN, CDR2 FVKESK. V lost 2 bases and J lost 2, with 7 bases in between. The CDR3 DNA reads TGTGCCAGCAGCCAATTAACGGCTGGAAACACCATATATTTT. Its protein is CASSQLTAGNTIYF.

The chain employs TRBV4-3 and TRBJ1-3; D is perhaps TRBD1 (5 bases). V was trimmed by 0 bases and J by 0 bases, leaving 9 bases between them. The germline gives CDR1 LGHNA, CDR2 YSLEER. The CDR3 runs 16 residues. CDR3 in DNA: TGCGCCAGCAGCCAAGATCGACAGAGCTCTGGAAACACCATATATTTT. Its translation: CASSQDRQSSGNTIYF.

The chain couples TRBV19 to TRBJ2-7, with TRBD2 identical over 11 bases. The CDR3 loop spans 13 amino acids. The V gene end was trimmed by 11 bases and the J gene end by 3 bases; junction bases not matched to a gene: 6. Per germline, CDR1 LNHDA and CDR2 SQIVND (reference sequence). The CDR3 spells CASSGLAGYEQYF. In DNA, the CDR3 is TGTGCCTCTAGCGGACTAGCGGGCTACGAGCAGTACTTC.

V gene TRBV7-3 combines with J gene TRBJ2-1, with TRBD2 matching 8 bases. In germline, CDR1 is SGHTA, CDR2 FQGTGA. V lost 1 base to trimming and J lost 10 bases; unmatched junction nucleotides: 15. The CDR3 sequence is 17 residues long. The CDR3 sequence: CASSLSGWGASGPEQFF. The CDR3 nucleotides are TGTGCCAGCAGCTTAAGCGGATGGGGGGCTAGCGGGCCCGAGCAGTTCTTC.

The chain recombines TRBV6-1 with TRBJ2-2; maybe TRBD2 (5 bases). Trimming pared 1 base from V and 4 bases from J, leaving 13 bases between. The CDR3 spans 16 residues. Germline CDR1 is MNHNS and CDR2 is SASEGT. The CDR3 spells CASSEGLAWGTGELFF. The CDR3 DNA sequence: TGTGCCAGCAGTGAAGGTCTAGCTTGGGGCACCGGGGAGCTGTTTTTT.

This clone was counted between two and nine times. The V and J genes are TRBV5-6 and TRBJ2-1; the match to TRBD2 covers 10 bases. Germline trimming cut 4 bases from V and 11 bases from J; bases unmatched to any gene: 12. The CDR3 sequence is 15 residues long. CDR1 is SGHDT and CDR2 is YYEEEE in the germline V gene. The CDR3 here is CASSPWGTSVFKQFF. CDR3 in DNA: TGTGCCAGCAGCCCATGGGGGACTAGCGTATTTAAGCAGTTCTTC.

This clone came up once. This rearrangement joins TRBV15 to TRBJ2-7; TRBD2 matches 11 bases. The CDR3 covers 16 residues. The J segment lost 4 bases and the V segment lost 4 bases, leaving 9 bases of the junction unmatched. From germline, CDR1 is LNHNV and CDR2 YYDKDF (reference sequence). For the CDR3, the DNA is TGTGCCACCAGCATCGTAACTAGCGGGGGAGGGTACGAGCAGTACTTC. Translation gives CATSIVTSGGGYEQYF. The full variable domain, with the rest looked up from reference TRBV15 and TRBJ2-7, is DAMVIQNPRYQVTQFGKPVTLSCSQTLNHNVMYWYQQKSSQAPKLLFHYYDKDFNNEADTPDNFQSRRPNTSFCFLDIRSPGLGDTAMYLCATSIVTSGGGYEQYFGPGTRLTVT.

V is TRBV4-1 and J is TRBJ2-2; 7 bases map to TRBD2. The CDR3 is made up of 15 amino acids. Per the germline V gene, CDR1 is MGHRA and CDR2 is YSYEKL. V shed 1 base and J 8 bases; nucleotides not matched to a gene: 7. CDR3 nucleotide sequence: TGCGCCAGCAGCCAAGGTCTAGCGGTTTATGGGGAGCTGTTTTTT. It codes for CASSQGLAVYGELFF.

The rearrangement links TRBV4-3 to TRBJ2-1, with TRBD1 identical over 9 bases. This CDR3 has 19 residues. V shed 3 bases, J shed 0 bases, and the junction held 12 bases outside the gene matches. Germline CDR1 LGHNA, CDR2 YSLEER. The CDR3 sequence: CASSQDTGGASSSYNEQFF. DNA for the CDR3: TGCGCCAGCAGCCAGGATACAGGGGGCGCGTCCAGCTCCTACAATGAGCAGTTCTTC.

V gene TRBV5-1 combines with J gene TRBJ2-7, with 13 bases that match TRBD2. Trimming removed 3 bases from V and 3 bases from J; junction bases left unmatched: 6. The germline V gene has CDR1 SGHRS and CDR2 YFSETQ. The CDR3 totals 16 residues. The CDR3 is CASSYGTSGTGYEQYF. CDR3 in DNA: TGCGCCAGCAGCTACGGGACTAGCGGGACGGGCTACGAGCAGTACTTC.

The gene calls are TRBV24-1 and TRBJ1-2; D is uncertain. V was pared by 0 bases and J by 4 bases, with 8 bases between. The CDR3 runs 14 residues. The V gene's germline CDR1 is KGHDR and CDR2 SFDVKD. CDR3 sequence: CATSDLRRTYGYTF. The DNA for the CDR3 is TGTGCCACCAGTGATTTGCGGAGGACCTATGGCTACACCTTC.

About this clone itself: Additional DNA sequences in this sample encode the identical CDR3. The rearrangement uses TRBV19 and TRBJ2-1, with TRBD2 identical over 8 bases. The germline CDR1 and CDR2 sequences are LNHDA and SQIVND (reference sequence). The trim removed 6 bases at V and 7 bases at J, leaving 8 bases unmatched. The CDR3 totals 14 residues. The DNA for the CDR3 is TGTGCCAGTAGCGCCAGCGGGAGAGGAAATGAGCAGTTCTTC. Translated: CASSASGRGNEQFF.

This clone was counted once. The V and J genes are TRBV3-1 (or the pseudogene TRBV3-2) and TRBJ2-5, with 8 bases aligning to TRBD1. Germline V CDR1 and CDR2: LGHDT, YNNKEL (reference sequence). The length of the CDR3 is 16 residues. Trimming cost V 2 bases and J 4 bases; bases outside gene matches: 9. The CDR3 protein is CASSQNPRGRLETQYF. In DNA, the CDR3 is TGTGCCAGCAGCCAAAACCCCAGGGGGCGCTTAGAGACCCAGTACTTC.

The rearrangement uses TRBV28 and TRBJ2-3; possibly TRBD2 for D (6 bases). V lost 2 bases, J lost 2 bases, and 11 bases lay in between. The CDR3 spans 15 residues. Germline V lookup: CDR1 MDHEN, CDR2 SYDVKM. Here the CDR3 DNA reads TGTGCCAGCAGTTTAACTAGCCCCTTCACAGATACGCAGTATTTT. It codes for CASSLTSPFTDTQYF.

V and J are TRBV6-4 and TRBJ1-1; weak D call: TRBD1 (5 bases). Trimming left V 5 bases short and J 12 bases short, with 22 bases between. Germline values: CDR1 MRHNA, CDR2 SNTAGT. This CDR3 region has 14 residues. The CDR3 nucleotides read TGTGCCAGCAGTCCCTACCCGGGGGGGACGGAGACTTTCTTT. It is translated as CASSPYPGGTETFF.